The 5 T cell receptor beta chains reported below all come from one sample, sequenced in a study of T cell changes during pregnancy in multiple sclerosis. Generated by immunoSEQ multiplex PCR, the TCRdb table keeps only in-frame clones and is missing some. Of tens of thousands of clones in the sample, roughly nine tenths were seen once. The specimen comprised CD4+ T cells from peripheral blood mononuclear cells, sampled in the second trimester of pregnancy. These receptors all stem from a female donor with multiple sclerosis, enrolled in a pregnancy study.

The rearrangement joins TRBV10-3 to TRBJ2-7; D unclear. V gave up 4 bases and J gave up 3 bases, with 10 bases separating them. Germline V gene sequence: CDR1 ENHRY, CDR2 SYGVKD. CDR3 length: 13 amino acids. Here the CDR3 reads CAISANPVYEQYF. CDR3 coding DNA: TGTGCCATCAGTGCTAACCCTGTCTACGAGCAGTACTTC.

The chain combines TRBV5-1 with TRBJ2-5; TRBD1 is a possible D gene (5 bases). The CDR3 is made up of 15 amino acids. Germline loops: CDR1 SGHRS, CDR2 YFSETQ. The V and J ends lost 1 base and 0 bases respectively, with 10 bases between them. CDR3 DNA: TGCGCCAGCAGCTTGCTAGGGGCCGACCAAGAGACCCAGTACTTC. It codes for CASSLLGADQETQYF.

This chain uses TRBV5-5 with TRBJ2-7, with D possibly being TRBD1 (6 bases). CDR1 is SGHKS, CDR2 YYEKEE, per germline (reference sequence). There are 15 residues in the CDR3. The V gene lost 1 base and the J gene lost 3 bases, with 14 bases spanning the gap. CDR3 amino acids: CASSLTQGHGYEQYF. The CDR3 bases are TGTGCCAGCAGCTTGACCCAGGGACATGGCTACGAGCAGTACTTC.

This chain connects TRBV6-1 to TRBJ2-3, with a tentative D call TRBD2 (6 bases). V shed 2 bases and J shed 1 base, with 10 bases lying between them. CDR3 length equals 15 residues. Germline V gives CDR1 MNHNS, CDR2 SASEGT. The CDR3 here is CASSEPPGGTDTQYF. CDR3 sequence (DNA): TGTGCCAGCAGTGAACCCCCGGGAGGCACAGATACGCAGTATTTT.

Only a few counts were recorded for this clone. The genes are TRBV5-1 and TRBJ1-1, with a tentative D call TRBD1 (6 bases). CDR3 length: 17 residues. The V gene's germline CDR1 is SGHRS and CDR2 YFSETQ. V lost 4 bases to trimming and J lost 4 bases, with 23 bases between them. CDR3 coding DNA: TGCGCCAGCAGCCCCCTAGGGGGAGTCTTGAGGTCCACTGAAGCTTTCTTT. This codes for CASSPLGGVLRSTEAFF.